The text below deals with one TCR beta chain. Generated by immunoSEQ multiplex PCR, the TCRdb table keeps only in-frame clones and is missing some. The repertoire holds over 200,000 clones, roughly 83% seen once, with under 3% in the top ten. The data originate from a study of blood T cell repertoires in COVID-19. CDR3 length equals 16 residues. Germline lookup yields CDR1 SGHNT and CDR2 YYREEE (reference sequence). V lost 0 bases, J lost 4 bases, and 2 bases stayed unmatched. The chain couples TRBV5-4 to TRBJ2-7; 15 nucleotides agree with TRBD2. This TCR derives from a woman between 70 and 85 years old with active or convalescent COVID-19. Sample: peripheral blood. Here the CDR3 DNA reads TGTGCCAGCAGCTTGGGGACTAGCGGGGGGGAGTACGAGCAGTACTTC. Protein: CASSLGTSGGEYEQYF.